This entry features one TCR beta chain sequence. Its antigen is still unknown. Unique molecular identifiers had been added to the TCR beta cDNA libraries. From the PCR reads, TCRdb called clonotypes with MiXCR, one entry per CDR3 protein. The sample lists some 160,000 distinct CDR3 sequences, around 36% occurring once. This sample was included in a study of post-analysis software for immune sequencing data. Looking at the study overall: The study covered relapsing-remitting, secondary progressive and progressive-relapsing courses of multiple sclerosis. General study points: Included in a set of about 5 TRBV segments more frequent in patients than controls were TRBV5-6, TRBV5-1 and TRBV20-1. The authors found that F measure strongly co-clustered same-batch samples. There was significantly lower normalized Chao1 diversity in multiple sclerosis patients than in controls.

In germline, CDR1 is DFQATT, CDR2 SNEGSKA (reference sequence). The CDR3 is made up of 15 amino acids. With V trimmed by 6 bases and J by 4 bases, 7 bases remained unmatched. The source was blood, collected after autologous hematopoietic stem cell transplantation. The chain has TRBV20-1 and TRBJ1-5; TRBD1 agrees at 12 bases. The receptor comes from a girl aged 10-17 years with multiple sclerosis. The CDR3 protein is CSARGQGAGNQPQHF. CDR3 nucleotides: TGCAGTGCCAGGGGACAGGGGGCAGGTAATCAGCCCCAGCATTTT.